This record concerns one T cell receptor beta chain sequence. This entry belongs to a study of blood T cell repertoires in COVID-19. Study as a whole: Samples representing acute and convalescent COVID-19 were sourced from the United States, Italy and Spain. In each case, the material was cDNA or gDNA derived from T cells, B-cell-depleted T cells, or PBMCs.

Under the authors' procedure: Amplification with reference gene primers provided the estimates of nucleated cell counts. Clones were read by immunoSEQ multiplex PCR, and TCRdb kept only the in-frame ones, dropping some. Clonal size and the V and J genes are those of that table, whereas D and trimming came from the DNA. Among 200,000 to 250,000 clones, around 80% were seen once, and the ten largest hold approximately 6.6%. Trimming stripped 0 bases from V and 5 bases from J, with 11 bases between. Per the germline V gene, CDR1 is SGHNT and CDR2 is YYREEE (reference sequence). This CDR3 is built from 15 residues.

The rearrangement joins TRBV5-4 to TRBJ1-4, with a weak D call TRBD1 (6 bases). The source of this sequence is a woman between 70 and 85 years old with acute or convalescent COVID-19. Sequenced material: peripheral blood. CDR3 in DNA: TGTGCCAGCAGCTTGGCGGCTCAGGGGAATGAAAAACTGTTTTTT. This encodes CASSLAAQGNEKLFF. The full variable domain, its missing parts supplied by reference TRBV5-4 and TRBJ1-4, is ETGVTQSPTHLIKTRGQQVTLRCSSQSGHNTVSWYQQALGQGPQFIFQYYREEENGRGNFPPRFSGLQFPNYSSELNVNALELDDSALYLCASSLAAQGNEKLFFGSGTQLSVL.